A single sample gave rise to the 24 T cell receptor beta chains below, sequenced in a study of CD8 T cells in Susac syndrome. Random hexamers were used to reverse transcribe the RNA input (about 0.5 to 1 ug). TCRdb independently ran MiXCR on the immunoSEQ multiplex PCR reads; one entry per CDR3 protein. The sample consists of approximately 220,000 distinct CDR3 sequences, approximately 90% of them appearing once. What was sequenced was CD8+ T cells from PBMCs. The receptors stem from a human donor with multiple sclerosis.

V usage is TRBV28 and J usage is TRBJ1-2; D may be TRBD1 (6 bases). The CDR3 loop spans 14 amino acids. Trimming removed 3 bases at V and 6 bases at J, with 14 bases between. CDR1 MDHEN and CDR2 SYDVKM come from the germline V gene. CDR3 in amino acids: CASSFIQGIDGYTF. The CDR3 region has the DNA TGTGCCAGCAGTTTTATCCAGGGGATAGATGGCTACACCTTC.

The chain recombines TRBV19 with TRBJ2-5; 8 bases fit TRBD1. V lost 3 bases, J lost 5 bases, and 8 bases stayed unmatched. CDR1 LNHDA and CDR2 SQIVND come from the germline V gene (reference sequence). The CDR3 runs to 15 residues. The chain's CDR3 is CASSILAGGEETQYF. CDR3 sequence (DNA): TGTGCCAGTAGTATTTTGGCAGGGGGCGAGGAGACCCAGTACTTC.

The chain carries TRBV5-1 and TRBJ1-2; D is unresolved. Trimming cost V 0 bases and J 0 bases, with 15 bases left between them. This CDR3 comprises 17 residues. Per germline, CDR1 SGHRS and CDR2 YFSETQ. CDR3 DNA: TGCGCCAGCAGCTTGGATCCAGACGTGGCAACTAACTATGGCTACACCTTC. Protein: CASSLDPDVATNYGYTF.

The chain carries TRBV20-1 and TRBJ2-1; 10 bases match TRBD2. Germline CDR1 reads DFQATT; CDR2 reads SNEGSKA (reference sequence). The J segment lost 6 bases and the V segment lost 4 bases, leaving 12 bases of the junction unmatched. The CDR3 spans 16 residues. CDR3 DNA sequence: TGCAGTGCTAACCTCCTTCTAGCGGGAGACCGCAATGAGCAGTTCTTC. Its translation: CSANLLLAGDRNEQFF.

The chain recombines TRBV7-2 with TRBJ2-3, with TRBD2 matching 10 bases. V lost 4 bases to trimming and J lost 6 bases; unmatched junction nucleotides: 7. Germline lookup yields CDR1 SGHTA and CDR2 FQGNSA. This CDR3 contains 15 residues. The DNA for the CDR3 is TGTGCCAGCAGCTCGCTAGCGGGAGTAATGGATACGCAGTATTTT. It specifies CASSSLAGVMDTQYF.

The J gene is TRBJ2-7, the V gene TRBV9; TRBD2 matches at 9 bases. V shed 0 bases and J 3 bases; nucleotides not matched to a gene: 7. CDR3 length equals 16 residues. Germline-derived CDR1 and CDR2 are SGDLS and YYNGEE. The CDR3 sequence is CASSVDGGGGDYEQYF. The CDR3 region has the DNA TGTGCCAGCAGCGTAGACGGTGGCGGGGGGGACTACGAGCAGTACTTC.

The chain employs TRBV5-8 and TRBJ1-2; 8 bases line up with TRBD1. V shed 9 bases, J shed 8 bases, and the junction held 9 bases outside the gene matches. Germline V gene data show CDR1 as SGHTS and CDR2 as YDEGEE. The CDR3 is made up of 12 amino acids. For the CDR3, the DNA is TGTGCCAATCCGGACAGGGTGAGGGGCTACACCTTC. Protein product: CANPDRVRGYTF.

The rearrangement links TRBV5-4 to TRBJ1-2, with TRBD1 as a possible D gene (6 bases). This CDR3 spans 16 amino acids. Per the germline V gene, CDR1 is SGHNT and CDR2 is YYREEE (reference sequence). V was trimmed by 2 bases and J by 5 bases, leaving 19 bases between them. The CDR3 loop is CASSFNRDGGGYGYTF. As DNA, the CDR3 is TGTGCCAGCAGCTTCAACAGGGACGGCGGCGGGTATGGCTACACCTTC. The whole variable domain, remainder taken from reference TRBV5-4 and TRBJ1-2, is ETGVTQSPTHLIKTRGQQVTLRCSSQSGHNTVSWYQQALGQGPQFIFQYYREEENGRGNFPPRFSGLQFPNYSSELNVNALELDDSALYLCASSFNRDGGGYGYTFGSGTRLTVV.

This clonotype was observed once. J is TRBJ1-1 and V is TRBV5-6; 7 nucleotides agree with TRBD1. This CDR3 is built from 14 residues. Unmatched junction bases numbered 3, after V lost 3 bases and J lost 1 base. Germline CDR1 reads SGHDT; CDR2 reads YYEEEE. The CDR3 region is CASSWGTANTEAFF. For the CDR3, the DNA is TGTGCCAGCAGCTGGGGGACAGCGAACACTGAAGCTTTCTTT.

The J gene is TRBJ1-2, the V gene TRBV7-9; D possibly corresponds to TRBD1 (6 bases). V was trimmed by 4 bases and J by 1 base, leaving 13 bases between them. The CDR3 is 15 amino acids. Germline CDR1 SEHNR, CDR2 FQNEAQ (reference sequence). The chain's CDR3 is CASSSVTGRNYGYTF. CDR3 nucleotide sequence: TGTGCCAGCAGCTCCGTGACAGGTCGTAACTATGGCTACACCTTC. Drawing the rest from reference TRBV7-9 and TRBJ1-2, the complete variable domain is DTGVSQNPRHKITKRGQNVTFRCDPISEHNRLYWYRQTLGQGPEFLTYFQNEAQLEKSRLLSDRFSAERPKGSFSTLEIQRTEQGDSAMYLCASSSVTGRNYGYTFGSGTRLTVV.

The rearrangement uses TRBV27 and TRBJ2-5; D may be TRBD2 (6 bases). The CDR3 is 14 residues long. V was clipped by 6 bases and J by 2 bases, with 13 bases between them. CDR1 and CDR2 (germline): MNHEY, SMNVEV (reference sequence). DNA for the CDR3: TGTGCCAGCAGACATAGCGGAGGACAAGAGACCCAGTACTTC. Translation: CASRHSGGQETQYF.

The chain recombines TRBV4-1 with TRBJ2-5, with TRBD2 identical over 7 bases. Germline-derived CDR1 and CDR2 are MGHRA and YSYEKL. V lost 4 bases and J lost 4; bases outside the gene matches: 0. This CDR3 contains 12 residues. The CDR3: CASSRTRETQYF. As DNA, the CDR3 is TGCGCCAGCAGCCGGACTAGAGAGACCCAGTACTTC.

The chain employs TRBV7-6 and TRBJ2-7; 16 nucleotides line up with TRBD2. The CDR3 sequence is 17 residues long. The germline gives CDR1 SGHVS, CDR2 FNYEAQ. With V trimmed by 2 bases and J by 6 bases, 7 bases remained unmatched. Written as DNA, the CDR3 is TGTGCCAGCAGCTTATCGGGACTAGCGGGGGGGCGTGGCGAGCAGTACTTC. Translating it yields CASSLSGLAGGRGEQYF.

The chain carries TRBV5-6 and TRBJ1-1; D might be TRBD1 (6 bases). Trimming pared 4 bases from V and 9 bases from J, leaving 16 bases between. The CDR3 consists of 13 residues. Looked up from germline, CDR1 is SGHDT and CDR2 is YYEEEE. The CDR3 DNA reads as TGTGCCAGCAGCCCAACCCCAGGACAGCAAGCTTTCTTT. It is translated as CASSPTPGQQAFF.

The chain employs TRBV6-5 and TRBJ2-5; TRBD1 aligns across 8 bases. The V segment lost 0 bases and the J segment 4 bases; nucleotides outside the gene matches: 4. The CDR3 runs 15 residues. Germline V gene sequence: CDR1 MNHEY, CDR2 SVGAGI. CDR3 residues: CASSYSAQGGETQYF. The CDR3 region has the DNA TGTGCCAGCAGTTACTCGGCACAGGGGGGAGAGACCCAGTACTTC.

Comments on this clonotype: A much larger clone differs by one base, so this may be a read error. The chain links TRBV13 to TRBJ1-1; D gene uncertain. The germline V and J ends were trimmed by 0 bases and 1 base, with 6 bases remaining between them. The CDR3 runs to 14 residues. Germline CDR1 and CDR2: PRHDT and FYEKMQ (reference sequence). The CDR3 loop reads CASSLGEGNTEAFF. As DNA, the CDR3 is TGTGCCAGCAGCTTAGGAGAGGGGAACACTGAAGCTTTCTTT.

This chain links TRBV6-2 or TRBV6-3 with TRBJ2-1; no reliable D call. The length of the CDR3 is 15 residues. Looked up from germline, CDR1 is MNHEY and CDR2 is SVGEGT. V lost 8 bases, J lost 6 bases, and 20 bases lay in between. The CDR3 DNA reads as TGTGCCAGCCGACCGACGAGTCTATCCCGCAATGAGCAGTTCTTC. Protein: CASRPTSLSRNEQFF.

This chain links TRBV20-1 with TRBJ2-2; no definite D call. The CDR3 has 11 amino acids. V lost 3 bases and J lost 7, with 6 bases in between. Germline assignment: CDR1 DFQATT and CDR2 SNEGSKA (reference sequence). CDR3 sequence reads: CSASGLGELFF. CDR3 nucleotides: TGCAGTGCTAGCGGCCTCGGGGAGCTGTTTTTT.

The CDR3: CASGSPWEGLVTGELFF. The CDR3 nucleotides read TGTGCCAGCGGATCGCCGTGGGAGGGGTTGGTAACCGGGGAGCTGTTTTTT. The chain links TRBV19 to TRBJ2-2, with 7 bases fitting TRBD2. This CDR3 spans 17 amino acids. The V segment lost 9 bases and the J segment 5 bases; nucleotides outside the gene matches: 18. The germline gives CDR1 LNHDA, CDR2 SQIVND (reference sequence).

The V gene is TRBV19, the J gene TRBJ2-5, with 7 bases matching TRBD2. The V gene end was trimmed by 5 bases and the J gene end by 0 bases; junction bases not matched to a gene: 9. The CDR3 spans 16 residues. Germline V gene lookup returns CDR1 LNHDA and CDR2 SQIVND (reference sequence). The CDR3 sequence is CASSAQRGPYQETQYF. For the CDR3, the DNA is TGTGCCAGTAGTGCCCAGCGGGGCCCGTACCAAGAGACCCAGTACTTC.

The chain employs TRBV29-1 and TRBJ2-1, with unresolved D. The CDR3 has 13 amino acids. V was cut by 7 bases and J by 6 bases, with 16 bases left in between. From germline, CDR1 is SQVTM and CDR2 ANQGSEA. The CDR3 region is CSAGRRNSNEQFF. The CDR3 bases are TGCAGCGCCGGACGAAGGAACTCCAATGAGCAGTTCTTC.

V and J are TRBV27 and TRBJ2-7, with TRBD1 matching over 7 bases. Germline V gene lookup returns CDR1 MNHEY and CDR2 SMNVEV (reference sequence). The CDR3 loop spans 17 amino acids. With 2 bases clipped from V and 1 base from J, the junction kept 11 bases outside the gene matches. CDR3: CASSLIPPGQSSYEQYF. DNA for the CDR3: TGTGCCAGCAGTTTAATTCCCCCGGGACAGAGTTCCTACGAGCAGTACTTC.

This chain joins TRBV19 and TRBJ2-1; no clear D. V lost 3 bases to trimming and J lost 9 bases, with 12 bases between them. CDR3 size: 13 residues. Germline V lookup: CDR1 LNHDA, CDR2 SQIVND (reference sequence). DNA for the CDR3: TGTGCCAGTAGTATGGAACTGCCGCGTGAGCAGTTCTTC. Its protein product is CASSMELPREQFF. Based on the CDR3 plus reference TRBV19 and TRBJ2-1, the full variable domain is DGGITQSPKYLFRKEGQNVTLSCEQNLNHDAMYWYRQDPGQGLRLIYYSQIVNDFQKGDIAEGYSVSREKKESFPLTVTSAQKNPTAFYLCASSMELPREQFFGPGTRLTVL.

The gene calls are TRBV12-3 or TRBV12-4 and TRBJ2-2; a possible D gene is TRBD2 (7 bases). V lost 1 base and J lost 3, with 15 bases in between. This CDR3 comprises 17 residues. The CDR3 loop reads CASSLVLGGLDTGELFF. CDR3 sequence (DNA): TGTGCCAGCAGTTTAGTGCTGGGGGGGCTGGACACCGGGGAGCTGTTTTTT.